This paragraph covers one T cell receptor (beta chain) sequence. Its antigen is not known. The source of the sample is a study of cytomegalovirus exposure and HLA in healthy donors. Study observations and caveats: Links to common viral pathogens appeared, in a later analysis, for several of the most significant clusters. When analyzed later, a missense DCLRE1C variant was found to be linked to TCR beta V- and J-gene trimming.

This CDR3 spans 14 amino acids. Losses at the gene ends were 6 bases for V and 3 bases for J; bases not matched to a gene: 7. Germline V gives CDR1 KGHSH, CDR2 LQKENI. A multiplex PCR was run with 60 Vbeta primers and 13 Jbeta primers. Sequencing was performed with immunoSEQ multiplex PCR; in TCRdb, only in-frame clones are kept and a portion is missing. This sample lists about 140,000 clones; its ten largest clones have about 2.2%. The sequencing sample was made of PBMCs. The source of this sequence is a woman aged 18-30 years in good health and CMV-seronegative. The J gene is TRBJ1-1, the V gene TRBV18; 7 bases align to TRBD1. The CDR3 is CASSLRGRDTEAFF. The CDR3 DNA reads TGTGCCAGCTCTCTGAGGGGGCGCGACACTGAAGCTTTCTTT.